Listed below are T cell receptor beta chains from one sample, sequenced in a study of OX40 agonist ivuxolimab in advanced cancers. Assay: immunoSEQ multiplex PCR; the TCRdb copy retains only in-frame clones and omits some. The table has tens of thousands of clones, about 92% seen once. Sequenced material: CD4+ or CD8+ T cells sorted from blood, taken in a trial of the OX40 agonist ivuxolimab. The receptor source for this set is an adult with an advanced solid tumor such as melanoma, head and neck, liver or kidney cancer. The CDR3 runs from the conserved cysteine through the conserved F or W. D genes are given only for firm matches. Clone size is shown for a subset of rows, as once, few, many or a class of expanded clone.

d_call	j_call	clone_size	v_call	cdr3_nt	cdr3_aa
.	TRBJ2-5	.	TRBV27	TGTGCCAGCGGGTCCAGGTGGGAGGAAGAGACCCAGTACTTC	CASGSRWEEETQYF
.	TRBJ2-1	.	TRBV27	TGTGCCAGCACACACGGCTCCTACAATGAGCAGTTCTTC	CASTHGSYNEQFF
TRBD2	TRBJ2-5	.	TRBV5-8	TGTGCCAGCAGCTTCTTACTCGGGACTAGCGGGTCCCAAGAGACCCAGTACTTC	CASSFLLGTSGSQETQYF
.	TRBJ1-4	few	TRBV10-3	TGTGCCATCAGTGATGACTCTAATGAAAAACTGTTTTTT	CAISDDSNEKLFF
.	TRBJ1-4	.	TRBV11-2	TGTGCCAGCAGCTTACCAGGATCTAATGAAAAACTGTTTTTT	CASSLPGSNEKLFF
.	TRBJ2-2	.	TRBV29-1	TGCAGCGTTGCTGGGAACACCGGGGAGCTGTTTTTT	CSVAGNTGELFF
.	TRBJ1-1	.	TRBV4-3	TGCGCCAGCAGCCAAGAAATATACTTAGGGGACGAAGCTTTCTTT	CASSQEIYLGDEAFF
.	TRBJ2-7	.	TRBV13	TGTGCCAGCAGCCACCATGCCATCAGCTCCTACGAGCAGTACTTC	CASSHHAISSYEQYF
.	TRBJ2-1	.	TRBV4-2	TGTGCCAGCAGCCCAGGTGGGAGCTCCAATGAGCAGTTCTTC	CASSPGGSSNEQFF
.	TRBJ1-5	.	TRBV5-8	TGTGCCAGCAGCTTGTGGCACCACGGCAATCAGCCCCAGCATTTT	CASSLWHHGNQPQHF
.	TRBJ1-1	few	TRBV5-8	TGTGCCAGCGGGGTGAACACTGAAGCTTTCTTT	CASGVNTEAFF
.	TRBJ2-1	.	TRBV19	TGTGCCAGCCGGACTCAATCCTCCTACAATGAGCAGTTCTTC	CASRTQSSYNEQFF
.	TRBJ1-2	.	TRBV29-1	TGCAGCGTTGAAGAGGGTGGTATGGGAGCCTATGGCTACACCTTC	CSVEEGGMGAYGYTF
TRBD2	TRBJ2-5	.	TRBV9	TGTGCCAGCAGCGTAGGGACTAGCGGACAAGAGACCCAGTACTTC	CASSVGTSGQETQYF
.	TRBJ2-3	.	TRBV27	TGTGCCAGCAGTTTAAGGCCCCTAGCGTACAGCACAGATACGCAGTATTTT	CASSLRPLAYSTDTQYF
.	TRBJ2-1	.	TRBV27	TGTGCCAGCAGTTTAGAGGGGGAGGATTACAATGAGCAGTTCTTC	CASSLEGEDYNEQFF
.	TRBJ2-5	.	TRBV28	TGTGCCAGCAGTCCTCGACAGTCGGGTGAGACCCAGTACTTC	CASSPRQSGETQYF
.	TRBJ2-3	.	TRBV9	TGTGCCAGCAGCGTAGTTTCAGATACGCAGTATTTT	CASSVVSDTQYF
.	TRBJ2-2	once	TRBV27	TGTGCCAGCAGTATCCATGGCACCGGGGAGCTGTTTTTT	CASSIHGTGELFF
TRBD2	TRBJ2-7	.	TRBV15	TGTGCCACCAGCAGAGAGACTAGCGGGAGTTACGAGCAGTACTTC	CATSRETSGSYEQYF
TRBD1	TRBJ2-2	.	TRBV4-1	TGCGCCAGCAGCCAAGATCGACGGACAGGGGGGAACACCGGGGAGCTGTTTTTT	CASSQDRRTGGNTGELFF
.	TRBJ2-7	.	TRBV27	TGTGCCAGCAGTTTTAGTGCCGGAACCTACGAGCAGTACTTC	CASSFSAGTYEQYF
.	TRBJ2-2	.	TRBV9	TGTGCCAGCGAGGGACTTCTTAACACCGGGGAGCTGTTTTTT	CASEGLLNTGELFF
.	TRBJ1-2	few	TRBV6-5	TGTGCCAGCAGTTATGGGCAGGGACTTGGCTACACCTTC	CASSYGQGLGYTF
TRBD1	TRBJ1-6	.	TRBV19	TGTGCCAGTAGTGAAGACAGGGGCTTGGAACCCCTCCACTTT	CASSEDRGLEPLHF
.	TRBJ2-7	.	TRBV28	TGTGCCAGCACGACGGGGGAATCCTACGAGCAGTACTTC	CASTTGESYEQYF
TRBD1	TRBJ2-7	.	TRBV9	TGTGCCAGCAGCGGGGGGACAGAGAGCGAGCAGTACTTC	CASSGGTESEQYF
.	TRBJ2-7	.	TRBV27	TGTGCCAGCAGTTTAGGAGACGAGCAGTACTTC	CASSLGDEQYF
.	TRBJ2-3	.	TRBV7-6	TGTGCCAGCAGCGACGGGGGAACAGATACGCAGTATTTT	CASSDGGTDTQYF
.	TRBJ1-1	.	TRBV5-1	TGCGCCAGCAGTTACAGGGCCCAGAACACTGAAGCTTTCTTT	CASSYRAQNTEAFF
.	TRBJ1-2	.	TRBV28	TGTGCCAGCCGAGGGTATGGCTACACCTTC	CASRGYGYTF
.	TRBJ2-7	.	TRBV5-4	TGTGCCAGCAGCTTGGGGCGGCAGAACGAGCAGTACTTC	CASSLGRQNEQYF
TRBD1	TRBJ1-4	.	TRBV9	TGTGCCAGCAGCGTAGGACAGGGGAGGCTTTATAACGAAAAACTGTTTTTT	CASSVGQGRLYNEKLFF
.	TRBJ2-3	.	TRBV4-3	TGCGCCAGCAGCTCAGGGGTTACGCAGTATTTT	CASSSGVTQYF
.	TRBJ1-4	.	TRBV9	TGTGCCAGCAGCGATCCCCGGGAGGCTCGAAATGAAAAACTGTTTTTT	CASSDPREARNEKLFF
.	TRBJ1-3	.	TRBV7-8	TGTGCCAGCAGCTTAGGTGGGCTGACCTCTGGAAACACCATATATTTT	CASSLGGLTSGNTIYF
.	TRBJ2-1	.	TRBV5-6	TGTGCCAGCAGCTTCGAAAGATGGACGGCTCCCTACAATGAGCAGTTCTTC	CASSFERWTAPYNEQFF
TRBD1	TRBJ2-2	.	TRBV4-1	TGCGCCAGCAGCCAAGGACCTGGGACAGGGATTTGGACCGGGGAGCTGTTTTTT	CASSQGPGTGIWTGELFF
TRBD2	TRBJ2-7	.	TRBV27	TGTGCCAGCAGCCCAGGGGGACTAGCGGGGGCCGAGCAGTACTTC	CASSPGGLAGAEQYF
TRBD1	TRBJ2-2	.	TRBV4-2	TGTGCCAGCAGCCAAGAGGGGACAGGATGGGTGAACACCGGGGAGCTGTTTTTT	CASSQEGTGWVNTGELFF
.	TRBJ1-2	.	TRBV2	TGTGCCAGCAGTGATGACGTCCTTAGGGAACCACCAAACTATGGCTACACCTTC	CASSDDVLREPPNYGYTF